The T cell receptor (beta chain) described here comes from a study of blood T cell repertoires in COVID-19. Overall study: Researchers got acute and convalescent COVID-19 samples from the United States, Italy and Spain. T cells, B-cell-depleted T cells, or PBMCs supplied cDNA or gDNA.

Original handling: Amplification of reference gene primers was used by the study to estimate nucleated cell counts. Assay: immunoSEQ multiplex PCR; the TCRdb copy retains only in-frame clones and omits some. V, J and clone size derive from that table, while D and trimming were established from the DNA sequence. The table includes 130,000 to 150,000 clones, 84% detected once. This clonotype originated in a woman in her 50s in a cohort sampled during active or convalescent COVID-19. The sample taken for sequencing was peripheral blood.

CDR3 in amino acids: CASSGGAYGNTIYF. CDR3 coding DNA: TGTGCCAGTAGCGGGGGGGCGTACGGAAACACCATATATTTT. This chain links TRBV19 with TRBJ1-3; TRBD1 might be the D (6 bases). Trimming removed 6 bases at V and 4 bases at J, with 13 bases between. CDR1 and CDR2 (germline): LNHDA, SQIVND (reference sequence). The CDR3 consists of 14 residues.